This is a list of T cell receptor beta chains from one sample in a study of blood T cell repertoires in COVID-19. The table came from immunoSEQ multiplex PCR; TCRdb's copy has only in-frame clones and leaves some out. The data contain fewer than 350,000 clones, about 85% of them singletons. Sequenced: PBMCs or T cells enriched from blood (not recorded which). Every receptor here comes from a woman between 45 and 65 years old who had recovered from COVID-19. Both conserved end residues are part of each CDR3. A D gene is named only where the DNA matches it firmly.

D,V,J,CDR3,DNA
-,TRBV4-3,TRBJ2-7,CASSQGRGPISEQYF,TGCGCCAGCAGCCAGGGGCGGGGGCCCATTTCCGAGCAGTACTTC
TRBD1,TRBV6-5,TRBJ2-1,CASSPGQGSNEQFF,TGTGCCAGCAGTCCGGGACAGGGTAGCAATGAGCAGTTCTTC
TRBD1,TRBV5-1,TRBJ1-1,CASSSTQPGQGNEAFF,TGCGCCAGCAGCTCGACTCAACCGGGACAGGGTAATGAAGCTTTCTTT
TRBD1,TRBV28,TRBJ1-2,CASSFGAWQGGYGYTF,TGTGCCAGCAGTTTTGGGGCTTGGCAGGGGGGCTATGGCTACACCTTC
TRBD1,TRBV7-6,TRBJ1-2,CASSLEPGGEGYGYTF,TGTGCCAGCAGCTTAGAGCCAGGGGGAGAAGGCTATGGCTACACCTTC
TRBD2,TRBV7-2,TRBJ2-7,CASSRDYYEQYF,TGTGCCAGCAGCCGGGACTATTACGAGCAGTACTTC
-,TRBV5-5,TRBJ1-1,CASSLTWGGSLATEAFF,TGTGCCAGCAGCCTCACCTGGGGGGGGAGCCTAGCCACTGAAGCTTTCTTT
-,TRBV19,TRBJ1-5,CASSISGLGNQPQHF,TGTGCCAGTAGTATATCGGGTTTGGGCAATCAGCCCCAGCATTTT
-,TRBV29-1,TRBJ1-2,CSVEEGAGGYTF,TGCAGCGTTGAAGAGGGGGCTGGTGGCTACACCTTC
-,TRBV3-1/TRBV3-2,TRBJ2-1,CASSQSLGSIGNEQFF,TGTGCCAGCAGCCAGAGTCTCGGGTCTATAGGCAATGAGCAGTTCTTC